The 21 T cell receptor beta chains reported below all come from one sample, sequenced in a study of T cells after yellow fever vaccination. One entry per CDR3 protein, called by TCRdb with MiXCR from the 5' RACE reads. The sample includes hundreds of thousands of distinct CDR3 sequences, about 13% of them seen just once. Sequenced material: PBMCs, taken on the day of the yellow fever booster vaccination. The receptors come from a man under 40 who received the YFV17D yellow fever vaccine.

This clonotype was seen a handful of times. This CDR3 reads CASSRTGQGTYEQYF. For the CDR3, the DNA is TGTGCCAGCAGCCGAACCGGACAGGGCACCTACGAGCAGTACTTC. J is TRBJ2-7 and V is TRBV7-9, with 8 nucleotides matching TRBD1. Germline values: CDR1 SEHNR, CDR2 FQNEAQ (reference sequence). Losses at the gene ends were 5 bases for V and 2 bases for J; bases not matched to a gene: 8. This CDR3 contains 15 residues.

This chain joins TRBV20-1 and TRBJ2-7; 12 bases map to TRBD2. The junction had 10 bases not matched to a gene; V was cut back by 4 bases and J by 6 bases. CDR3 length: 15 residues. The germline V gene has CDR1 DFQATT and CDR2 SNEGSKA (reference sequence). CDR3 sequence reads: CSAIPIGTSGFEQYF. The CDR3 DNA is TGCAGTGCTATACCGATCGGGACTAGCGGGTTCGAGCAGTACTTC.

This chain joins TRBV5-1 and TRBJ2-4, with a weak D call TRBD2 (5 bases). This CDR3 region has 14 residues. CDR1 SGHRS and CDR2 YFSETQ come from the germline V gene. The V gene lost 4 bases and the J gene lost 0 bases, with 8 bases spanning the gap. The CDR3 sequence: CASSKDSAKNIQYF. CDR3 coding DNA: TGCGCCAGCAGCAAGGACTCAGCCAAAAACATTCAGTACTTC.

V is TRBV5-1 and J is TRBJ1-2, with no clear D. Trimming cost V 5 bases and J 6 bases, with 11 bases left between them. CDR1 SGHRS and CDR2 YFSETQ come from the germline V gene. The CDR3 is 12 residues long. The CDR3 coding sequence is TGCGCCAGCAGGCCAGAGTGGGATGGCTACACCTTC. Protein sequence: CASRPEWDGYTF.

The rearrangement links TRBV18 to TRBJ2-5; D is unclear. Deletions cut 6 bases from V and 2 bases from J, with 10 bases between. CDR3 length equals 13 residues. CDR1 and CDR2 (germline): KGHSH, LQKENI. The CDR3 bases are TGTGCCAGCTCTCTCCAGGAACAAGAGACCCAGTACTTC. Protein product: CASSLQEQETQYF.

The sample holds a few counts of this clonotype. This chain links TRBV5-5 with TRBJ1-3; D is undetermined. Deletions cut 0 bases from V and 6 bases from J, with 13 bases between. The CDR3 spans 15 residues. Germline CDR1 is SGHKS and CDR2 is YYEKEE (reference sequence). For the CDR3, the DNA is TGTGCCAGCAGCTTGGGGGCTTGGGAGGCAAACACCATATATTTT. Encoded protein: CASSLGAWEANTIYF.

The chain recombines TRBV6-4 with TRBJ2-1; TRBD2 aligns across 12 bases. Germline V gene data show CDR1 as MRHNA and CDR2 as SNTAGT. This CDR3 is 15 amino acids long. With 8 bases clipped from V and 9 bases from J, the junction kept 11 bases outside the gene matches. CDR3 bases: TGTGCCAGCGGAGAGACTAGCGGGAGAGTTGGTGAGCAGTTCTTC. Amino acid sequence: CASGETSGRVGEQFF.

This clonotype has only a few counts. The chain links TRBV5-1 to TRBJ2-1; 9 bases match TRBD2. The CDR3 consists of 18 residues. Trimming took 3 bases from V and 8 from J; bases not matched to a gene: 18. CDR1 is SGHRS, CDR2 YFSETQ, per germline. The CDR3 sequence is CASSSIRREGRTAHEQFF. The CDR3 DNA is TGCGCCAGCAGCTCAATAAGGCGGGAGGGCCGGACCGCCCATGAGCAGTTCTTC.

The chain has TRBV20-1 and TRBJ1-2; maybe TRBD1 (6 bases). The germline V and J ends were trimmed by 5 bases and 4 bases, with 14 bases remaining between them. Germline V gives CDR1 DFQATT, CDR2 SNEGSKA (reference sequence). CDR3 length equals 13 residues. The CDR3 coding sequence is TGCAGTGCTTACCCCGGACAGTCCTATGGCTACACCTTC. It is translated as CSAYPGQSYGYTF.

This clonotype was seen many times. This chain joins TRBV6-5 and TRBJ2-1; 10 positions agree with TRBD1. The CDR3 is made up of 18 amino acids. Germline CDR1 MNHEY, CDR2 SVGAGI. Trimming took 4 bases from V and 4 from J; bases not matched to a gene: 13. This CDR3 is CASSSPRDRGFGYNEQFF. The CDR3, as DNA: TGTGCCAGCAGTTCCCCGAGGGACAGGGGTTTCGGGTACAATGAGCAGTTCTTC.

This clonotype was observed a few times. The CDR3 bases are TGTGCCAGCAGCCCTCATGCTGCCGCAGGGGCCTACGAGCAGTACTTC. Protein: CASSPHAAAGAYEQYF. The chain uses TRBV7-9 and TRBJ2-7; tentatively, D is TRBD1 (6 bases). The germline V gene encodes CDR1 SEHNR and CDR2 FQNEAQ (reference sequence). Trimming removed 5 bases from V and 2 bases from J, with 19 bases in between. There are 16 residues in the CDR3.

The genes are TRBV5-1 and TRBJ2-7; TRBD1 matches 7 bases. The germline gives CDR1 SGHRS, CDR2 YFSETQ. The CDR3 has 15 residues. Trimming removed 0 bases from V and 2 bases from J; junction bases left unmatched: 5. The CDR3 DNA sequence: TGCGCCAGCAGCTTGGTAGGGACAGTCACCTACGAGCAGTACTTC. Translation gives CASSLVGTVTYEQYF.

The chain is built from TRBV4-3 and TRBJ2-3; D is possibly TRBD1 or TRBD2 (7 bases each). This CDR3 comprises 16 residues. The V gene lost 3 bases and the J gene lost 6 bases, with 19 bases spanning the gap. CDR1 is LGHNA, CDR2 YSLEER, per germline. CDR3 sequence: CASSHISGGQADTQYF. The CDR3 DNA reads TGCGCCAGCAGCCACATCTCGGGAGGACAGGCGGATACGCAGTATTTT.

This clonotype appeared a few times. This chain links TRBV19 with TRBJ2-1; no reliable D call. This CDR3 comprises 15 residues. CDR1 LNHDA and CDR2 SQIVND come from the germline V gene (reference sequence). The ends were cut back, 3 bases at V and 0 bases at J, with 9 bases in the middle. CDR3 in DNA: TGTGCCAGTAGTATGGGTGGGTACTCCTACAATGAGCAGTTCTTC. Translating it yields CASSMGGYSYNEQFF.

There are a few counts of this clonotype. The chain joins TRBV29-1 to TRBJ2-7, with 8 bases matching TRBD2. V was pared by 4 bases and J by 3 bases, with 5 bases of the junction left unmatched. Germline lookup yields CDR1 SQVTM and CDR2 ANQGSEA. This CDR3 region has 13 residues. The CDR3 is CSVGVSGNYEQYF. The CDR3 DNA sequence: TGCAGCGTTGGGGTTAGCGGGAACTACGAGCAGTACTTC.

This clonotype came up many times. The J gene is TRBJ2-7, the V gene TRBV27, with no clear D. CDR1 is MNHEY and CDR2 is SMNVEV in the germline V gene (reference sequence). The CDR3 contains 14 residues. The V end was cut by 5 bases, the J end by 3 bases, with 14 bases between. CDR3 loop: CASSGQQTDYEQYF. For the CDR3, the DNA is TGTGCCAGCAGTGGTCAACAGACTGACTACGAGCAGTACTTC.

There are a few counts of this clonotype. The CDR3 loop reads CAIRPGQAGDTQYF. CDR3 coding DNA: TGTGCCATCAGACCGGGACAGGCGGGGGATACGCAGTATTTT. The V gene is TRBV10-3, the J gene TRBJ2-3; 8 bases agree with TRBD1. The CDR3 extends over 14 amino acids. Per the germline V gene, CDR1 is ENHRY and CDR2 is SYGVKD. Germline trimming cut 6 bases from V and 6 bases from J; bases unmatched to any gene: 8.

The gene calls are TRBV12-3 or TRBV12-4 and TRBJ2-1; 11 bases match TRBD2. The length of the CDR3 is 19 residues. The trim removed 3 bases at V and 6 bases at J, leaving 16 bases unmatched. The chain's CDR3 is CASSFRPRVGGLAVNEQFF. The CDR3 DNA reads as TGTGCCAGCAGTTTCCGTCCGCGGGTCGGGGGACTAGCGGTCAATGAGCAGTTCTTC.

This clonotype was seen a handful of times. This chain uses TRBV3-1 with TRBJ1-1; D gene ambiguous. This CDR3 has 15 residues. The germline CDR1 and CDR2 sequences are LGHDT and YNNKEL (reference sequence). V dropped 1 base and J dropped 1 base, with 10 bases sitting between them. The CDR3 here is CASSQGRTRNTEAFF. CDR3 in DNA: TGTGCCAGCAGCCAAGGGCGGACTAGGAACACTGAAGCTTTCTTT.

The V gene is TRBV18, the J gene TRBJ2-7; 7 nucleotides align to TRBD1. V lost 5 bases and J lost 2; bases outside the gene matches: 6. The CDR3 runs to 14 residues. CDR1 KGHSH and CDR2 LQKENI come from the germline V gene. This chain's CDR3 is CASSKDRDPYEQYF. The CDR3 nucleotides read TGTGCCAGCTCAAAAGACAGGGACCCCTACGAGCAGTACTTC.

The rearrangement joins TRBV9 to TRBJ2-5; 7 positions agree with TRBD2. The V gene's germline CDR1 is SGDLS and CDR2 YYNGEE. The V gene end was trimmed by 0 bases and the J gene end by 1 base; junction bases not matched to a gene: 3. The CDR3 loop spans 15 amino acids. The CDR3 spells CASSVVPGGQETQYF. Written as DNA, the CDR3 is TGTGCCAGCAGCGTAGTTCCGGGGGGCCAAGAGACCCAGTACTTC.